This T cell receptor (beta chain) was observed in a study of identical twins. The CDR3 spans 14 residues. V was trimmed by 0 bases and J by 8 bases, leaving 11 bases between them. Per the germline V gene, CDR1 is SGHDN and CDR2 is FVKESK. This clonotype came up a few times. Its antigen is unidentified. Template switching added a universal primer site; cDNA carried unique molecular identifiers. TCRdb reprocessed the 5' RACE reads via MiXCR and lists one record per CDR3 protein. Of more than 1.5 million distinct CDR3 sequences in the sample, roughly a third were seen once. Study-wide findings and caveats: Compared with models, monozygotic twins showed more out-of-frame TCR alpha sharing. There were fewer insertions in abundant cord blood beta clonotypes, but memory repertoires showed no such pattern.

Sequencing was done on a sample of cord blood. The chain carries TRBV14 and TRBJ2-1, with D uncertain. The TCR was taken from a newborn girl in good health. Written as DNA, the CDR3 is TGTGCCAGCAGCCAAGATACAGTTGTGCATGAGCAGTTCTTC. Protein sequence: CASSQDTVVHEQFF. Supplemented by reference TRBV14 and TRBJ2-1, the full variable domain reads EAGVTQFPSHSVIEKGQTVTLRCDPISGHDNLYWYRRVMGKEIKFLLHFVKESKQDESGMPNNRFLAERTGGTYSTLKVQPAELEDSGVYFCASSQDTVVHEQFFGPGTRLTVL.